The 20 T cell receptor beta chains below were found in one sample sequenced in a study of response to subunit inactivated influenza vaccine. TCRdb passed the RT-PCR reads through MiXCR, listing each CDR3 protein once. This table has 500,000 to 600,000 distinct CDR3 sequences, 15% to 20% appearing once. The material was CD4+ T cells sorted from PBMCs, obtained less than 25 months after vaccination. The receptor source for this set is a man between 50 and 70 years old who received an inactivated influenza vaccine.

The CDR3, as DNA: TGCAGTGCCCGTGCTTGGGACAGGGGCCACGAGCAGTACTTC. Encoded protein: CSARAWDRGHEQYF. The V gene is TRBV20-1, the J gene TRBJ2-7, with 10 bases lining up with TRBD1. Germline loops: CDR1 DFQATT, CDR2 SNEGSKA (reference sequence). The CDR3 runs to 14 residues. V shed 6 bases, J shed 5 bases, and the junction held 10 bases outside the gene matches.

The CDR3 loop is CSAEDRDYEQYF. For the CDR3, the DNA is TGCAGTGCTGAGGACAGGGACTACGAGCAGTACTTC. V usage is TRBV20-1 and J usage is TRBJ2-7; 8 positions agree with TRBD1. CDR1 DFQATT and CDR2 SNEGSKA come from the germline V gene (reference sequence). The CDR3 contains 12 residues. Trimming removed 5 bases from V and 3 bases from J; junction bases left unmatched: 3.

Only a few counts were recorded for this clonotype. The genes are TRBV5-1 and TRBJ2-4; 10 positions match TRBD1. The length of the CDR3 is 15 residues. V lost 4 bases to trimming and J lost 5 bases; unmatched junction nucleotides: 6. The germline gives CDR1 SGHRS, CDR2 YFSETQ. In nucleotides, the CDR3 is TGCGCCAGCAGCCGGTCCGGGACAGGGGAAAACATTCAGTACTTC. Translating it yields CASSRSGTGENIQYF.

This clonotype was counted a few times. The chain joins TRBV12-3 or TRBV12-4 to TRBJ2-1, with D possibly matching TRBD2 (6 bases). Trimming removed 5 bases at V and 7 bases at J, with 24 bases between. The CDR3 contains 17 residues. This CDR3 is CASSRSISRARGNEQFF. Written as DNA, the CDR3 is TGTGCCAGCAGTCGCTCTATCTCCCGGGCCCGGGGGAATGAGCAGTTCTTC.

This clonotype was counted many times. The chain combines TRBV12-3 or TRBV12-4 with TRBJ1-1; TRBD1 matches 9 bases. Trimming cost V 7 bases and J 2 bases; bases outside gene matches: 2. The CDR3 covers 13 residues. CDR3 nucleotide sequence: TGTGCCAGCAAACAGGGGGCAAACACTGAAGCTTTCTTT. Protein product: CASKQGANTEAFF.

In its sample, this clonotype was seen a few times. The chain is built from TRBV7-2 and TRBJ2-3; D remains unclear. V was shortened by 3 bases and J by 3 bases, with 19 bases between the two germline ends. The CDR3 runs to 17 residues. CDR1 and CDR2 from the germline V gene are SGHTA and FQGNSA. The CDR3 coding sequence is TGTGCCAGCAGCTTCCAAGTTTCGGCGAGCACAACAGATACGCAGTATTTT. Its translation is CASSFQVSASTTDTQYF.

This clonotype has just a few counts. This rearrangement joins TRBV20-1 to TRBJ2-1, with 13 bases fitting TRBD2. CDR3 size: 14 residues. From germline, CDR1 is DFQATT and CDR2 SNEGSKA (reference sequence). V gave up 3 bases and J gave up 10 bases; unmatched junction bases: 6. The CDR3 DNA sequence: TGCAGTGCTAGCGGACTAGCGGGAGTGTTGGAGCAGTTCTTC. It specifies CSASGLAGVLEQFF.

A few counts support this clonotype. The chain combines TRBV9 with TRBJ2-3; 8 nucleotides align to TRBD2. V gave up 0 bases and J gave up 6 bases; unmatched junction bases: 6. This CDR3 comprises 15 residues. The germline V gene has CDR1 SGDLS and CDR2 YYNGEE. The CDR3, as DNA: TGTGCCAGCAGCGTAGCTTCCCGACTAGCGGATACGCAGTATTTT. As protein: CASSVASRLADTQYF.

The rearrangement links TRBV4-3 to TRBJ2-2, with TRBD2 as a possible D gene (6 bases). CDR1 is LGHNA, CDR2 YSLEER, per germline. V shed 0 bases and J shed 13 bases, with 15 bases lying between them. The CDR3 spans 14 residues. CDR3 in amino acids: CASSQDRAAGRLFF. DNA for the CDR3: TGCGCCAGCAGCCAAGATCGGGCGGCGGGGCGGCTGTTTTTT.

This clonotype was detected only a few times. V gene TRBV12-3 or TRBV12-4 combines with J gene TRBJ1-2; the D is unclear. This CDR3 contains 12 residues. Trimming took 5 bases from V and 5 from J, leaving 9 bases between them. In DNA form, the CDR3 reads TGTGCCAGCAGTGAGACGGCATATGGCTACACCTTC. This translates into CASSETAYGYTF.

In its sample, this clonotype was seen a few times. The chain has TRBV20-1 and TRBJ2-7; D possibly corresponds to TRBD1 (5 bases). The CDR3 loop spans 13 amino acids. The germline CDR1 and CDR2 sequences are DFQATT and SNEGSKA (reference sequence). The V end was cut by 6 bases, the J end by 4 bases, with 16 bases between. The CDR3, as DNA: TGCAGTGCCGACCGGGCAGGGCTATACGAGCAGTACTTC. As protein: CSADRAGLYEQYF.

CDR3 sequence (DNA): TGTGCCAGCAGTTTGAGCCTTTACGCCTCAGATACGCAGTATTTT. Encoded protein: CASSLSLYASDTQYF. The chain has TRBV12-3 or TRBV12-4 and TRBJ2-3; D uncertain. This CDR3 has 15 residues. With 3 bases removed from V and 4 bases from J, the gap between germline ends came to 14 bases.

The CDR3 DNA sequence: TGTGCCAGCAGTGCAATCCGGGACACCTCCTACAATGAGCAGTTCTTC. Translating it yields CASSAIRDTSYNEQFF. This chain connects TRBV6-4 to TRBJ2-1; tentative D call: TRBD1 (6 bases). Germline V lookup: CDR1 MRHNA, CDR2 SNTAGT. There are 16 residues in the CDR3. Trimming removed 4 bases at V and 0 bases at J, with 13 bases between.

The chain joins TRBV5-1 to TRBJ2-5, with 8 bases that match TRBD1. Looked up from germline, CDR1 is SGHRS and CDR2 is YFSETQ. The CDR3 contains 13 residues. The V segment lost 4 bases and the J segment 5 bases; nucleotides outside the gene matches: 4. DNA for the CDR3: TGCGCCAGCAGCGCGGACAGGGCGGAGACCCAGTACTTC. Protein product: CASSADRAETQYF.

With respect to this clonotype: An end of the junction differs from the germline gene, which may be a read error. The chain combines TRBV7-7 with TRBJ2-2; D not resolved. This CDR3 has 13 amino acids. The germline gives CDR1 SSHAT, CDR2 FNYEAQ (reference sequence). The CDR3 coding sequence is TGTGCTAGCAGCTCCATGAACACCGGGGAGCTGTTTTTT. Its protein product is CASSSMNTGELFF.

The chain has TRBV10-2 and TRBJ1-2; D unresolved. The CDR3 extends over 14 amino acids. The germline V gene encodes CDR1 WSHSY and CDR2 SAAADI. V was trimmed by 1 base and J by 4 bases, leaving 10 bases between them. CDR3 nucleotide sequence: TGCGCCAGCAGTGAGTGGTCTACCCCCTATGGCTACACCTTC. Residues: CASSEWSTPYGYTF.

This clonotype was found a few times. CDR3 amino acids: CASSSTGTGGEKQYF. The CDR3 nucleotides read TGTGCCAGCAGTTCAACCGGGACAGGGGGCGAAAAGCAGTACTTC. V is TRBV6-2 or TRBV6-3 and J is TRBJ2-7, with 12 bases matching TRBD1. Germline V CDR1 and CDR2: MNHEY, SVGEGT. CDR3 length equals 15 residues. With 4 bases clipped from V and 8 bases from J, the junction kept 9 bases outside the gene matches.

This clonotype was seen many times. V is TRBV20-1 and J is TRBJ2-7; tentative D call: TRBD2 (7 bases). Trimming took off 6 bases at V and 0 bases at J, with 21 bases between the two ends. Germline V gene sequence: CDR1 DFQATT, CDR2 SNEGSKA (reference sequence). The CDR3 extends over 16 amino acids. CDR3 bases: TGCAGTGCCACAAGGAGGGGGGGGTTTTCCTCCTACGAGCAGTACTTC. Its translation is CSATRRGGFSSYEQYF.

This clonotype was counted between two and nine times. The chain carries TRBV5-5 and TRBJ1-2, with 10 bases aligning to TRBD1. The CDR3 is 16 amino acids. Germline CDR1 is SGHKS and CDR2 is YYEKEE (reference sequence). Trimming removed 4 bases from V and 4 bases from J; junction bases left unmatched: 10. CDR3 in amino acids: CASSTATGGAGYGYTF. The DNA of the CDR3 is TGTGCCAGCAGCACGGCGACAGGGGGCGCCGGCTATGGCTACACCTTC.

This clonotype has just a few counts. V usage is TRBV25-1 and J usage is TRBJ2-1; 7 bases are shared with TRBD1. CDR1 is MGHDK, CDR2 SYGVNS, per germline. V lost 8 bases to trimming and J lost 5 bases; unmatched junction nucleotides: 6. The CDR3 loop spans 13 amino acids. This chain's CDR3 is CASRTGTDNEQFF. Here the CDR3 DNA reads TGTGCCAGCCGGACCGGGACAGACAATGAGCAGTTCTTC.